The 21 T cell receptor beta chains below all came from one sample that was sequenced in a study of CD8 T cells in ankylosing spondylitis. MiXCR was run by TCRdb on the 5' RACE reads, yielding one entry per CDR3 protein. The data show 250,000 to 400,000 distinct CDR3 sequences, roughly 12% seen once. The source material was blood, either unsorted or a sorted T cell fraction (not recorded which). These receptor sequences come from a female donor with ankylosing spondylitis or in good health (not recorded which).

This clonotype was detected ten times or more. DNA for the CDR3: TGCAGTGCTCTCCGACCTAACAATGAGCAGTTCTTC. Its translation is CSALRPNNEQFF. V gene TRBV20-1 combines with J gene TRBJ2-1; D is ambiguous. The germline CDR1 and CDR2 sequences are DFQATT and SNEGSKA (reference sequence). V was shortened by 5 bases and J by 5 bases, with 10 bases between the two germline ends. The CDR3 extends over 12 amino acids.

The genes are TRBV7-2 and TRBJ2-7; 9 bases are a match to TRBD2. The CDR3 is made up of 17 amino acids. Germline V gene data show CDR1 as SGHTA and CDR2 as FQGNSA. The ends lost 1 base at V and 0 bases at J; junction bases unmatched: 7. CDR3 sequence reads: CASSLGRLAASSYEQYF. In DNA, the CDR3 is TGTGCCAGCAGCTTAGGAAGACTAGCGGCCAGCTCCTACGAGCAGTACTTC.

This clonotype was seen at least ten times. CDR3 residues: CASSRLSGETDTQYF. Here the CDR3 DNA reads TGTGCCAGCAGCCGACTTAGCGGCGAAACAGATACGCAGTATTTT. This chain uses TRBV7-8 with TRBJ2-3, with D tentatively TRBD2 (6 bases). The germline V gene encodes CDR1 SGHVS and CDR2 FQNEAQ. CDR3 length: 15 amino acids. V was clipped by 5 bases and J by 3 bases, with 15 bases between them.

This clonotype was counted between two and nine times. The rearrangement links TRBV20-1 to TRBJ2-3; 7 bases fit TRBD2. The CDR3 contains 13 residues. With 4 bases clipped from V and 6 bases from J, the junction kept 7 bases outside the gene matches. Per germline, CDR1 DFQATT and CDR2 SNEGSKA (reference sequence). CDR3 nucleotides: TGCAGTGCTAACGAGCGGGGACCGGATACGCAGTATTTT. This encodes CSANERGPDTQYF.

The table lists this clonotype with many counts. V is TRBV20-1 and J is TRBJ1-2, with unresolved D. CDR3 length: 10 amino acids. Germline V gives CDR1 DFQATT, CDR2 SNEGSKA (reference sequence). Trimming shortened V by 5 bases and J by 6 bases, and 7 bases separated the two germline ends. CDR3 protein: CSARGNGYTF. CDR3 coding DNA: TGCAGTGCTCGAGGGAATGGCTACACCTTC.

There are a few counts of this clonotype. This chain connects TRBV10-3 to TRBJ2-1; TRBD2 matches at 13 bases. Germline-derived CDR1 and CDR2 are ENHRY and SYGVKD. The CDR3 has 17 residues. Trimming at V came to 0 bases and at J to 10 bases, leaving 9 bases not matched to a gene. CDR3 protein: CAISESKLAGGPWEQFF. Here the CDR3 DNA reads TGTGCCATCAGTGAGTCGAAACTAGCGGGAGGGCCTTGGGAGCAGTTCTTC.

This clonotype was seen at least ten times. The rearrangement joins TRBV7-3 to TRBJ1-2; no definite D call. Trimming left V 5 bases short and J 2 bases short, with 12 bases between. This CDR3 is 14 amino acids long. Germline values: CDR1 SGHTA, CDR2 FQGTGA. CDR3 amino acids: CASSPQRTNYGYTF. In DNA, the CDR3 is TGTGCCAGCAGCCCCCAGCGGACGAACTATGGCTACACCTTC.

In regard to this clonotype: This may be a read error: a much more frequent sequence differs by one nucleotide. The CDR3 nucleotides read TGTGCCAGCAGCTCCTACAAGGGGTCCTACGAGCAGTACTTC. This gives the protein CASSSYKGSYEQYF. This chain joins TRBV7-2 and TRBJ2-7; the D gene is possibly TRBD1 (5 bases). Germline CDR1 is SGHTA and CDR2 is FQGNSA. The CDR3 covers 14 residues. The V gene lost 4 bases and the J gene lost 1 base, with 11 bases spanning the gap.

This clonotype was counted at least ten times. This chain uses TRBV20-1 with TRBJ2-1, with 9 positions matching TRBD2. The V gene's germline CDR1 is DFQATT and CDR2 SNEGSKA (reference sequence). CDR3 size: 13 residues. CDR3 loop: CRPSGGGAQEQFF. CDR3 DNA sequence: TGCAGGCCGTCGGGCGGGGGGGCCCAAGAGCAGTTCTTC.

This clonotype was seen more than once but under ten times. This chain connects TRBV10-3 to TRBJ1-5; 12 bases align to TRBD1. Per the germline V gene, CDR1 is ENHRY and CDR2 is SYGVKD. J gave up 6 bases and V 6 bases, and 6 bases lay outside the gene matches. The CDR3 length is 15 residues. The DNA of the CDR3 is TGTGCCATCAGACCGGGACAGGGGGCAGGTCAGCCCCAGCATTTT. Translated: CAIRPGQGAGQPQHF.

This clonotype showed up many times. The chain recombines TRBV12-3 or TRBV12-4 with TRBJ2-4; 8 bases line up with TRBD1. CDR3 size: 14 residues. After removal of 8 bases from V and 0 bases from J, the junction contained 3 bases not matched to a gene. The CDR3 spells CASGRGQAKNIQYF. The CDR3 coding sequence is TGTGCCAGCGGCAGGGGGCAAGCCAAAAACATTCAGTACTTC.

This clonotype was seen a handful of times. The rearrangement uses TRBV6-1 and TRBJ1-1; possibly TRBD1 for D (5 bases). CDR3 length: 16 residues. V was shortened by 7 bases and J by 4 bases, with 22 bases between the two germline ends. The germline V gene encodes CDR1 MNHNS and CDR2 SASEGT. The CDR3 spells CASTRGRGAGGTEAFF. In DNA, the CDR3 is TGTGCCAGCACTCGAGGGAGGGGCGCGGGGGGCACTGAAGCTTTCTTT.

This clonotype was seen ten or more times. Here the CDR3 reads CASSPYGGNTEAFF. The DNA for the CDR3 is TGTGCCAGCAGCCCCTACGGCGGGAACACTGAAGCTTTCTTT. The V and J genes are TRBV7-6 and TRBJ1-1; D not resolved. V gave up 5 bases and J gave up 1 base, with 11 bases separating them. The CDR3 runs to 14 residues. Germline V gene lookup returns CDR1 SGHVS and CDR2 FNYEAQ.

This clonotype was counted many times. V is TRBV10-3 and J is TRBJ2-4; 7 bases match TRBD1. J lost 5 bases, V lost 10 bases, and 5 bases had no gene match. The CDR3 runs to 12 residues. In germline, CDR1 is ENHRY, CDR2 SYGVKD. The CDR3 sequence is CATWDSENIQYF. In DNA form, the CDR3 reads TGTGCCACCTGGGACAGCGAAAACATTCAGTACTTC.

This clonotype showed up many times. The rearrangement joins TRBV2 to TRBJ2-3; D is unresolved. The CDR3 is 14 residues long. CDR1 is SNHLY, CDR2 FYNNEI, per germline. V lost 4 bases and J lost 1, with 9 bases in between. CDR3 in amino acids: CASSGHYRTDTQYF. The CDR3 region has the DNA TGTGCCAGCAGTGGACACTATCGCACAGATACGCAGTATTTT.

This clonotype was counted between two and nine times. This chain connects TRBV28 to TRBJ2-2; 8 bases are a match to TRBD1. The J segment lost 7 bases and the V segment lost 7 bases, leaving 8 bases of the junction unmatched. Germline CDR1 reads MDHEN; CDR2 reads SYDVKM. The CDR3 sequence is 14 residues long. The chain's CDR3 is CASIGQGRGGELFF. The CDR3 nucleotides read TGTGCCAGCATCGGACAGGGCCGGGGCGGGGAGCTGTTTTTT.

This clonotype has a count of ten or more. The chain joins TRBV7-9 to TRBJ1-2; no definite D call. The CDR3 runs 15 residues. The V gene lost 7 bases and the J gene lost 3 bases, with 18 bases spanning the gap. Germline-derived CDR1 and CDR2 are SEHNR and FQNEAQ (reference sequence). The CDR3 DNA reads as TGTGCCAGCATTCCGTTTGAGTATCGAGACTATGGCTACACCTTC. Residues: CASIPFEYRDYGYTF.

This clonotype came up many times. The rearrangement uses TRBV28 and TRBJ2-3; TRBD2 is a possible D gene (5 bases). The CDR3 is made up of 15 amino acids. Germline CDR1 MDHEN, CDR2 SYDVKM. Trimming shortened V by 10 bases and J by 2 bases, and 19 bases separated the two germline ends. In nucleotides, the CDR3 is TGTGCCATCAGAAGGAGTGACTATGACACAGATACGCAGTATTTT. Protein sequence: CAIRRSDYDTDTQYF.

This clonotype was found many times. The chain employs TRBV27 and TRBJ2-1; the D call may be TRBD1 or TRBD2 (5 bases each). CDR3 length: 13 residues. CDR1 is MNHEY, CDR2 SMNVEV, per germline (reference sequence). The V gene lost 6 bases and the J gene lost 4 bases, with 10 bases spanning the gap. CDR3 in amino acids: CASRGRTYNEQFF. The CDR3 region has the DNA TGTGCCAGCAGGGGACGGACGTACAATGAGCAGTTCTTC.

This clonotype was counted only a few times. The chain carries TRBV11-2 and TRBJ2-5; 7 positions agree with TRBD1. This CDR3 is 18 amino acids long. V shed 5 bases, J shed 2 bases, and the junction held 17 bases outside the gene matches. In germline, CDR1 is SGHAT, CDR2 FQNNGV. In DNA form, the CDR3 reads TGTGCCAGCAGCCCCGGAATTACAGGGGCTGGTTTTCAAGAGACCCAGTACTTC. As protein: CASSPGITGAGFQETQYF.

This clonotype was recorded many times. This chain links TRBV20-1 with TRBJ2-5; maybe TRBD2 (6 bases). V dropped 5 bases and J dropped 3 bases, with 13 bases sitting between them. Looked up from germline, CDR1 is DFQATT and CDR2 is SNEGSKA (reference sequence). The CDR3 consists of 13 residues. CDR3 residues: CSAYLAYEETQYF. The CDR3 nucleotides are TGCAGTGCTTATCTAGCGTACGAAGAGACCCAGTACTTC.